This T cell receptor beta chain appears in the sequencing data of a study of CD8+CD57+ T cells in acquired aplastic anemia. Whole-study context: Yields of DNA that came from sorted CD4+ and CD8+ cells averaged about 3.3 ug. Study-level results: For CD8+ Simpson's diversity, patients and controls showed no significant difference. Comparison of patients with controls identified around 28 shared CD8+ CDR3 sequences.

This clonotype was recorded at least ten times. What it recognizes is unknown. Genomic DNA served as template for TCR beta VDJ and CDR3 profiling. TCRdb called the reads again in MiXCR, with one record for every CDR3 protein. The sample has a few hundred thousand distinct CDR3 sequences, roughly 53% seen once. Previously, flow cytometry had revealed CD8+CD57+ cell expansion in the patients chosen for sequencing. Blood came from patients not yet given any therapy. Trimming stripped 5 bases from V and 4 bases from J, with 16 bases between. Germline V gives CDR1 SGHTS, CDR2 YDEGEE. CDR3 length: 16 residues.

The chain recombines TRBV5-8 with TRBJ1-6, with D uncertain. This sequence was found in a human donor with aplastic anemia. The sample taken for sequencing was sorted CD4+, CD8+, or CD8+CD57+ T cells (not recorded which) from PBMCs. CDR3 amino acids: CASSTGREAYNSPLHF. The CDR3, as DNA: TGTGCCAGCAGTACCGGGAGAGAAGCTTATAATTCACCCCTCCACTTT. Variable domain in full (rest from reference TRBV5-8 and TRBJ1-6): EAGVTQSPTHLIKTRGQQATLRCSPISGHTSVYWYQQALGLGLQFLLWYDEGEERNRGNFPPRFSGRQFPNYSSELNVNALELEDSALYLCASSTGREAYNSPLHFGNGTRLTVT.